The rows below give T cell receptor beta chains drawn from one sample of a study of shared clonotypes between healthy human individuals. TCRdb's copy holds only in-frame clones and misses some; the assay was immunoSEQ multiplex PCR. The sample lists roughly 2,300,000 clones; 80% to 95% were seen once. Material for sequencing was naive CD4+ T cells from PBMCs. The receptors were gathered from a man aged 18 to 30 in good health. Some clones in this sample may be carry-over from other donors' samples. Both conserved end residues are part of each CDR3. D genes are given only for firm matches. Not every row has a clone size; where given, it reads once, few, many or a size class.

D gene | J gene | clone size | V gene | CDR3 protein | CDR3 DNA
. | TRBJ1-2 | . | TRBV28 | CASTSRRQFRNYGYTF | TGTGCCAGCACCTCGCGGAGACAGTTCCGAAACTATGGCTACACCTTC
. | TRBJ2-1 | . | TRBV15 | CATSRDRNEQFF | TGTGCCACCAGCAGAGATCGTAATGAGCAGTTCTTC
. | TRBJ2-2 | . | TRBV6-1 | CASERLSAGELFF | TGTGCCAGCGAACGCCTATCCGCCGGGGAGCTGTTTTTT
TRBD2 | TRBJ2-2 | . | TRBV27 | CASSPGLAGHTGELFF | TGTGCCAGCAGTCCGGGACTAGCGGGCCACACCGGGGAGCTGTTTTTT
. | TRBJ1-3 | once | TRBV28 | CASSPPDTSGNTIYF | TGTGCCAGCAGTCCCCCGGACACCTCTGGAAACACCATATATTTT
TRBD2 | TRBJ2-5 | . | TRBV7-9 | CASSLGGGASKTQYF | TGTGCCAGCAGCTTAGGGGGGGGAGCATCGAAGACCCAGTACTTC
TRBD1 | TRBJ2-2 | . | TRBV7-9 | CASSLYRDRNTGELFF | TGTGCCAGCAGCTTATACCGGGACAGGAACACCGGGGAGCTGTTTTTT
TRBD2 | TRBJ2-7 | . | TRBV5-1 | CASSLVLAGADEQYF | TGCGCCAGCAGCTTGGTACTAGCGGGAGCGGACGAGCAGTACTTC
. | TRBJ2-5 | . | TRBV6-6 | CASSRGGQPAAETQYF | TGTGCCAGCAGCCGGGGGGGACAGCCCGCCGCAGAGACCCAGTACTTC
. | TRBJ2-2 | . | TRBV5-6 | CASSSSTVGLLGTGELFF | TGTGCCAGCAGCTCATCCACGGTGGGTCTATTAGGCACCGGGGAGCTGTTTTTT
. | TRBJ2-7 | . | TRBV18 | CASSPPVLIYEQYF | TGTGCCAGCTCACCACCGGTACTGATCTACGAGCAGTACTTC
. | TRBJ1-1 | . | TRBV2 | CASSEEALTEAFF | TGTGCCAGCAGTGAAGAAGCCCTTACTGAAGCTTTCTTT
. | TRBJ1-2 | . | TRBV5-1 | CASSSSTIEHGYTF | TGCGCCAGCAGCTCCTCGACTATAGAACATGGCTACACCTTC
. | TRBJ2-2 | . | TRBV19 | CASSITGELFF | TGTGCCAGTAGTATAACCGGGGAGCTGTTTTTT
TRBD1 | TRBJ1-2 | . | TRBV5-1 | CASSLADRNYGYTF | TGCGCCAGCAGCTTGGCGGACAGGAACTATGGCTACACCTTC
TRBD1 | TRBJ1-4 | . | TRBV19 | CASSIQGAANEKLFF | TGTGCCAGTAGTATTCAGGGGGCCGCTAATGAAAAACTGTTTTTT
. | TRBJ1-2 | . | TRBV20-1 | CSASTNYGYTF | TGCAGTGCTAGCACGAACTATGGCTACACCTTC
TRBD1 | TRBJ1-1 | . | TRBV5-4 | CASSLTGGLLAFF | TGTGCCAGCAGTCTCACAGGGGGCCTACTAGCTTTCTTT
. | TRBJ2-7 | . | TRBV6-5 | CASRSARGWYEQYF | TGTGCCAGCAGGTCCGCCCGGGGTTGGTACGAGCAGTACTTC
. | TRBJ1-2 | . | TRBV14 | CASSPTRGTGYTF | TGTGCCAGCAGCCCCACTCGGGGCACCGGCTACACCTTC
. | TRBJ2-7 | . | TRBV28 | CASSLAQGSGEQYF | TGTGCCAGCAGTTTGGCACAGGGCAGCGGCGAGCAGTACTTC
TRBD2 | TRBJ2-5 | . | TRBV19 | CASRLAGSGETQYF | TGTGCCAGTCGACTAGCGGGAAGCGGAGAGACCCAGTACTTC
TRBD1 | TRBJ2-3 | . | TRBV4-3 | CASSQESGQRSTGTQYF | TGCGCCAGCAGCCAAGAATCGGGACAGAGAAGTACGGGTACGCAGTATTTT
. | TRBJ2-7 | . | TRBV27 | CASRAGTAFTSYEQYF | TGTGCCAGCAGGGCAGGGACCGCTTTTACCTCCTACGAGCAGTACTTC
. | TRBJ2-1 | . | TRBV7-9 | CASSLRGRDEQFF | TGTGCCAGCAGCTTACGAGGGCGGGATGAGCAGTTCTTC
. | TRBJ1-1 | . | TRBV5-1 | CASSLEGAESAAFF | TGCGCCAGCAGCTTGGAAGGGGCCGAATCTGCAGCTTTCTTT
TRBD2 | TRBJ2-3 | . | TRBV15 | CATSIRLAGVTDTQYF | TGTGCCACCAGCATCAGACTAGCGGGAGTCACAGATACGCAGTATTTT
TRBD2 | TRBJ2-1 | once | TRBV12-5 | CASGSGLINNEQFF | TGTGCTAGTGGTTCGGGACTAATCAACAATGAGCAGTTCTTC
. | TRBJ1-1 | . | TRBV5-4 | CASSLPGTEAFF | TGTGCCAGCAGTCTACCGGGGACTGAAGCTTTCTTT
. | TRBJ2-7 | . | TRBV28 | CASSFSRPEQYF | TGTGCCAGCAGTTTCTCTAGGCCGGAGCAGTACTTC
. | TRBJ2-4 | . | TRBV19 | CASSISPGPGIQYF | TGTGCCAGTAGTATATCCCCTGGGCCGGGCATTCAGTACTTC
. | TRBJ2-4 | . | TRBV29-1 | CSALGGTDIQYF | TGCAGCGCCCTGGGCGGGACAGACATTCAGTACTTC
. | TRBJ2-1 | . | TRBV7-2 | CASSTVKGPTFNEQFF | TGTGCCAGCAGCACAGTTAAGGGCCCCACGTTCAATGAGCAGTTCTTC
. | TRBJ2-2 | . | TRBV19 | CASSSPPWGFANTGELFF | TGTGCCAGTAGTAGCCCTCCTTGGGGGTTTGCGAACACCGGGGAGCTGTTTTTT
TRBD1 | TRBJ2-4 | . | TRBV5-4 | CASRQGGKNIQYF | TGTGCCAGCAGACAGGGGGGCAAAAACATTCAGTACTTC
. | TRBJ2-1 | . | TRBV9 | CASSPPGSYNEQFF | TGTGCCAGCAGCCCACCGGGGTCCTACAATGAGCAGTTCTTC
. | TRBJ1-5 | . | TRBV30 | CAWSGRRRGGSNQPQHF | TGTGCCTGGAGTGGCCGTCGACGTGGGGGAAGCAATCAGCCCCAGCATTTT
TRBD1 | TRBJ2-1 | . | TRBV28 | CASTSGGKSYNEQFF | TGTGCCAGCACTTCAGGGGGAAAATCCTACAATGAGCAGTTCTTC
TRBD2 | TRBJ2-2 | . | TRBV28 | CASSSPGGTGELFF | TGTGCCAGCAGTTCCCCGGGGGGCACCGGGGAGCTGTTTTTT
. | TRBJ1-3 | . | TRBV2 | CASSPWAGNTIYF | TGTGCCAGCAGTCCATGGGCCGGAAACACCATATATTTT
TRBD2 | TRBJ2-2 | . | TRBV11-1 | CASSLETSGMDGELFF | TGTGCCAGCAGCTTAGAGACTAGCGGGATGGACGGGGAGCTGTTTTTT
. | TRBJ1-2 | . | TRBV5-6 | CASSPGPYGYTF | TGTGCCAGCAGCCCGGGCCCATATGGCTACACCTTC
. | TRBJ1-2 | . | TRBV7-2 | CASSLETGNGYTF | TGTGCCAGCAGCTTAGAGACAGGCAACGGCTACACCTTC